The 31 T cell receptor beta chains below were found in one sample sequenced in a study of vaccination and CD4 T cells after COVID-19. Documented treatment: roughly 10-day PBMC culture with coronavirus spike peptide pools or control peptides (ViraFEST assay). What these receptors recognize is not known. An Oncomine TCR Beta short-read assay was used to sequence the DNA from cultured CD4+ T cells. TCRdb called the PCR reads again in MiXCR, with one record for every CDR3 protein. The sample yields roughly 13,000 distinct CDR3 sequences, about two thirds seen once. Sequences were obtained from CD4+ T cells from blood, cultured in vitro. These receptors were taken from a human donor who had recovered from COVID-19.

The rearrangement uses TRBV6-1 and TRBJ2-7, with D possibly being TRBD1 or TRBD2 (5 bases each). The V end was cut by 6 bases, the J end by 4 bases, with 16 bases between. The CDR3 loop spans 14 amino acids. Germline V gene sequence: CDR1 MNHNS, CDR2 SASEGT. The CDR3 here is CASSYKGRSYEQYF. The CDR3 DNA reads TGTGCCAGCAGCTATAAGGGACGTAGTTACGAGCAGTACTTC.

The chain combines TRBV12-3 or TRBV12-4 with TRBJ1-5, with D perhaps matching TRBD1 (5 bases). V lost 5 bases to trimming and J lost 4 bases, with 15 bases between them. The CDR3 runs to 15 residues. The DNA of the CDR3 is TGTGCCAGCAGTGAGCATGGGGCCTCGAATCAGCCCCAGCATTTT. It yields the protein CASSEHGASNQPQHF.

The CDR3 reads CASEAYMANQPQHF. The CDR3 nucleotides are TGTGCCAGCGAAGCGTATATGGCAAATCAGCCCCAGCATTTT. This chain joins TRBV2 and TRBJ1-5, with D unclear. Trimming pared 8 bases from V and 4 bases from J, leaving 15 bases between. Germline values: CDR1 SNHLY, CDR2 FYNNEI. This CDR3 is 14 amino acids long. Filled out from reference TRBV2 and TRBJ1-5, the complete variable domain reads EPEVTQTPSHQVTQMGQEVILRCVPISNHLYFYWYRQILGQKVEFLVSFYNNEISEKSEIFDDQFSVERPDGSNFTLKIRSTKLEDSAMYFCASEAYMANQPQHFGDGTRLSIL.

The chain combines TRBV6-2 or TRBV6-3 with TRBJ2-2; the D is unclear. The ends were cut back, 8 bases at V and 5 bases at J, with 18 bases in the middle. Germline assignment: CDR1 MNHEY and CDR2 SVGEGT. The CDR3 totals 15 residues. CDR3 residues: CASVLQSGSTGELFF. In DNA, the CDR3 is TGTGCCAGCGTCTTACAGTCGGGCTCGACCGGGGAGCTGTTTTTT.

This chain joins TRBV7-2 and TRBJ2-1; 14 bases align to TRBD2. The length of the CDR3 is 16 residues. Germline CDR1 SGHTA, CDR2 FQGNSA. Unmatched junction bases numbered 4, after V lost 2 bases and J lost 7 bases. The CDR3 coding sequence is TGTGCCAGCAGCTTAAGACTAGCGGGAGGGCCGAATGAGCAGTTCTTC. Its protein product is CASSLRLAGGPNEQFF.

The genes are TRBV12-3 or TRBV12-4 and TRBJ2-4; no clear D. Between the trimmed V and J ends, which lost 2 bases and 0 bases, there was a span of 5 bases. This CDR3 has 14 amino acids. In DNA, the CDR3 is TGTGCCAGCAGTTTAACGCTAGCCAAAAACATTCAGTACTTC. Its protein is CASSLTLAKNIQYF.

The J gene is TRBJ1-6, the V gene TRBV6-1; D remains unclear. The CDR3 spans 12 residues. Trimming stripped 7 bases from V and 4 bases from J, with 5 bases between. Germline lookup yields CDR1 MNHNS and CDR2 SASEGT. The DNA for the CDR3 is TGTGCCAGCACCGGTTATAATTCACCCCTCCACTTT. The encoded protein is CASTGYNSPLHF.

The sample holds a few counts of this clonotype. The CDR3 bases are TGTGCCAGCAGTTTTGAGGGAAAGTATAATTCACCCCTCCACTTT. Translated: CASSFEGKYNSPLHF. The J gene is TRBJ1-6, the V gene TRBV27, with D unclear. Trimming left V 3 bases short and J 4 bases short, with 10 bases between. Per the germline V gene, CDR1 is MNHEY and CDR2 is SMNVEV (reference sequence). This CDR3 spans 15 amino acids.

Here the CDR3 DNA reads TGTGCCAGCAGTCCCGCCGTGAAGGGGGGCCCTGGAAACACCATATATTTT. It codes for CASSPAVKGGPGNTIYF. V is TRBV6-1 and J is TRBJ1-3, with D maybe TRBD1 (6 bases). The CDR3 contains 17 residues. V lost 5 bases and J lost 2, with 19 bases in between. CDR1 is MNHNS and CDR2 is SASEGT in the germline V gene.

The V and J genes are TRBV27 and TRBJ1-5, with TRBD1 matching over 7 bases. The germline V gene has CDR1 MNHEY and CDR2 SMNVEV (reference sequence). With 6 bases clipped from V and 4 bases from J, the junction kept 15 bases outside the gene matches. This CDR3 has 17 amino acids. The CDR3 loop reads CASSLNPRGVPNQPQHF. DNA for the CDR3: TGTGCCAGCAGCCTTAACCCCAGGGGGGTCCCGAATCAGCCCCAGCATTTT.

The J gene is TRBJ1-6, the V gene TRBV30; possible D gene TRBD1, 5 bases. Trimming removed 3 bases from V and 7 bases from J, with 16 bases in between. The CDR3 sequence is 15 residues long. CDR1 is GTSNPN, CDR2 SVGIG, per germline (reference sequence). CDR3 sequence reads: CAWRLGLQANSPLHF. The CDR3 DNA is TGTGCCTGGAGGCTGGGATTACAGGCCAATTCACCCCTCCACTTT.

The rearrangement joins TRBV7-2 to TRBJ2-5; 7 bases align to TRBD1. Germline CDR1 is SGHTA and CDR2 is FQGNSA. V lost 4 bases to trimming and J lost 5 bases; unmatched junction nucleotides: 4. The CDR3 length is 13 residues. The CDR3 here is CASSSTGDETQYF. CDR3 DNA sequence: TGTGCCAGCAGCTCCACAGGGGATGAGACCCAGTACTTC.

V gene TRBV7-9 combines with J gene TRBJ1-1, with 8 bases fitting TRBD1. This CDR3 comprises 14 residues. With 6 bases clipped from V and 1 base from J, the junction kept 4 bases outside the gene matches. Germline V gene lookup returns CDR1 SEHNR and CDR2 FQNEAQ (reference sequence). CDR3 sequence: CASSSGTGNTEAFF. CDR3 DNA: TGTGCCAGCAGTTCCGGGACAGGGAACACTGAAGCTTTCTTT.

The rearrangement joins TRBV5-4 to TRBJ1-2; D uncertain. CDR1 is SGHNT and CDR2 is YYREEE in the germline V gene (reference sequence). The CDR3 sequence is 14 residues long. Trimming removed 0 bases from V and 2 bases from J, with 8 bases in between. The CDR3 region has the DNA TGTGCCAGCAGCTTGGGGGTGGGAAACTATGGCTACACCTTC. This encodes CASSLGVGNYGYTF.

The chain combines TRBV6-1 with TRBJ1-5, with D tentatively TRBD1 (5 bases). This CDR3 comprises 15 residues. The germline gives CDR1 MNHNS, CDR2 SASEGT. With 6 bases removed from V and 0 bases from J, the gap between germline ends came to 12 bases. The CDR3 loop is CASRWGRDSNQPQHF. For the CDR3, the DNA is TGTGCCAGCAGATGGGGACGGGATAGCAATCAGCCCCAGCATTTT.

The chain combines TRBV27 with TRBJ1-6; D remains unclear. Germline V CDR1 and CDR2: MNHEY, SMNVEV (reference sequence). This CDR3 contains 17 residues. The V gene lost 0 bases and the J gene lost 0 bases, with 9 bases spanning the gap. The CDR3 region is CASSLSGVSSYNSPLHF. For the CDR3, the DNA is TGTGCCAGCAGTTTATCCGGGGTGAGCTCCTATAATTCACCCCTCCACTTT.

The CDR3 reads CATSQGPSYNEQFF. As DNA, the CDR3 is TGTGCCACCTCACAGGGTCCCTCCTACAATGAGCAGTTCTTC. This chain connects TRBV24-1 to TRBJ2-1; maybe TRBD1 (6 bases). This CDR3 is 14 amino acids long. Trimming took off 9 bases at V and 0 bases at J, with 11 bases between the two ends. Germline lookup yields CDR1 KGHDR and CDR2 SFDVKD.

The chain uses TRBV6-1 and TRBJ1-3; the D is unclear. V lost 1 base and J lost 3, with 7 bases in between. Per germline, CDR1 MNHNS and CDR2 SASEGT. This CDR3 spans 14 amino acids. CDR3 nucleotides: TGTGCCAGCAGTGAAGGAGGTTATGGAAACACCATATATTTT. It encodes CASSEGGYGNTIYF.

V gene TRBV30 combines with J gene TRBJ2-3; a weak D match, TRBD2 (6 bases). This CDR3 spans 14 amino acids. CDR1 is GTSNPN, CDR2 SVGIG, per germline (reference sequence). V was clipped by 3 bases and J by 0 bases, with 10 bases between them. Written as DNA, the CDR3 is TGTGCCTGGAGAAGCGGGCCTAGCACAGATACGCAGTATTTT. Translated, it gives CAWRSGPSTDTQYF.

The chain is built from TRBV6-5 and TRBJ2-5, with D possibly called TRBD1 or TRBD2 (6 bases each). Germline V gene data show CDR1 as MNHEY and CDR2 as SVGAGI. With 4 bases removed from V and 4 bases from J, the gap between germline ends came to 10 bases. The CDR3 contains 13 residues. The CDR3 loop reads CASSWGAGETQYF. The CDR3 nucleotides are TGTGCCAGCAGTTGGGGGGCGGGAGAGACCCAGTACTTC.

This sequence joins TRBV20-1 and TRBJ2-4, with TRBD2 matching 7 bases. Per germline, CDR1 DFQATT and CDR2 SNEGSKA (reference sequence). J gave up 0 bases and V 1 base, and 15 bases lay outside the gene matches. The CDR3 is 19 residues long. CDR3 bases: TGCAGTGCTAGAGCAACCCATCTCAGCGGGACCCTAGCCAAAAACATTCAGTACTTC. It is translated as CSARATHLSGTLAKNIQYF.

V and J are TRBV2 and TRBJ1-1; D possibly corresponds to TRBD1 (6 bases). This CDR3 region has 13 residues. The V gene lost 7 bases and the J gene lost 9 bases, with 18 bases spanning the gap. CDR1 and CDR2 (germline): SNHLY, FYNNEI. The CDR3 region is CASNTGGGVKAFF. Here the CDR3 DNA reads TGTGCCAGCAACACAGGAGGGGGGGTTAAAGCTTTCTTT.

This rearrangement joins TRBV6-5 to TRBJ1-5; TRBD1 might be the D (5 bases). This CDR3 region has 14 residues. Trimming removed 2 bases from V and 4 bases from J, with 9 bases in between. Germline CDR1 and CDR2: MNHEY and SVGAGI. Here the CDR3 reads CASSYRRGNQPQHF. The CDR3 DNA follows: TGTGCCAGCAGTTACCGACGGGGGAATCAGCCCCAGCATTTT.

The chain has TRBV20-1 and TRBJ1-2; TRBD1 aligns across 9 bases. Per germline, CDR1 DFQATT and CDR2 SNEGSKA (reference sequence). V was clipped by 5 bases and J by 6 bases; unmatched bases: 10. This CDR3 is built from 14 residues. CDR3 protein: CSALSGTGKDGYTF. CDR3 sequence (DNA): TGCAGTGCTCTCTCCGGGACAGGGAAGGATGGCTACACCTTC.

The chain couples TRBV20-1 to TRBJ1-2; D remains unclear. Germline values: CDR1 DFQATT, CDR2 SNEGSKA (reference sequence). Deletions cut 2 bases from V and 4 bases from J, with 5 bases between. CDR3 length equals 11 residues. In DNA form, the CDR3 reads TGCAGTGCTAGACATCTCTATGGCTACACCTTC. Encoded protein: CSARHLYGYTF.

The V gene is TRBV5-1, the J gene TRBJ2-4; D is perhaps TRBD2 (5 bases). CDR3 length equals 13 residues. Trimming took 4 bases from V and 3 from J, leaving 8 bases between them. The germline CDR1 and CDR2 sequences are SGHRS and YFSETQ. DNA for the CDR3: TGCGCCAGCAGCCAAGGAGGCAAAAACATTCAGTACTTC. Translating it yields CASSQGGKNIQYF.

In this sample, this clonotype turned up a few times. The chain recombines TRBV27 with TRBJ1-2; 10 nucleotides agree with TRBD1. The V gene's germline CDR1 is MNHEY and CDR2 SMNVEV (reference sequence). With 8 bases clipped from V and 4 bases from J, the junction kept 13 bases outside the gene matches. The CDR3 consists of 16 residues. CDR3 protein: CASGTPGTGVTYGYTF. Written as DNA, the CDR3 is TGTGCCAGCGGCACACCCGGGACAGGGGTTACCTATGGCTACACCTTC.

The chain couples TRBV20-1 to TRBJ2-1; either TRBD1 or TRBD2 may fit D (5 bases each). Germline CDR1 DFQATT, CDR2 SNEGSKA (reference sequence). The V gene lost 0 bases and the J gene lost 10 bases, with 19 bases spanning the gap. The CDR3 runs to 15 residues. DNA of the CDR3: TGCAGTGCTAGAGATGGTGGGAGAGGGGCGTGGGAGCAGTTCTTC. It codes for CSARDGGRGAWEQFF.

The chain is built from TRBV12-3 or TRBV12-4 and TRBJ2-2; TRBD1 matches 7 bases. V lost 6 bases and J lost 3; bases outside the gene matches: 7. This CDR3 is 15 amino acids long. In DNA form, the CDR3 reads TGTGCCAGCAGCCCCGGGACAGTAGACACCGGGGAGCTGTTTTTT. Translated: CASSPGTVDTGELFF.

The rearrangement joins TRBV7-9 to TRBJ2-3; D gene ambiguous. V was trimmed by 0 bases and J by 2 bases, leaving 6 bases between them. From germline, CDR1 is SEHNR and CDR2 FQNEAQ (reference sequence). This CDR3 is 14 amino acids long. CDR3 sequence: CASSLAPTTDTQYF. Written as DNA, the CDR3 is TGTGCCAGCAGCTTAGCGCCCACCACAGATACGCAGTATTTT.

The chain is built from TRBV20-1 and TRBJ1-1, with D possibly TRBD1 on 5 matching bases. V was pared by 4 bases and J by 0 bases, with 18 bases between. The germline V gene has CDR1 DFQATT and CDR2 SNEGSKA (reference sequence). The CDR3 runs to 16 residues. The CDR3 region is CSATLSTGTLNTEAFF. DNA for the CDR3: TGCAGTGCTACCCTTTCGACCGGGACGCTGAACACTGAAGCTTTCTTT.